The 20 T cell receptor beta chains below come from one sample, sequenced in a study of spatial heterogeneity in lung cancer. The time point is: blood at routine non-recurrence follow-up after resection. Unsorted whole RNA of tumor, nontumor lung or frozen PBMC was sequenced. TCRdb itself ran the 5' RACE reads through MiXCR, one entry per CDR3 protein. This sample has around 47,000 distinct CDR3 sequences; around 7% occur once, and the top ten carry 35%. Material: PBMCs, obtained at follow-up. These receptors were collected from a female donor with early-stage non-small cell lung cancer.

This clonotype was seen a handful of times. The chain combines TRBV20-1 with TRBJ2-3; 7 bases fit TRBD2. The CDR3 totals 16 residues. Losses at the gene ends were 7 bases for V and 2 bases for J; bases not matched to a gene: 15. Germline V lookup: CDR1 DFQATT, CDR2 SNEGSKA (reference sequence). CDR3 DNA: TGCAGTGTGGACGGGGGGAAACTGTCTAACACAGATACGCAGTATTTT. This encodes CSVDGGKLSNTDTQYF.

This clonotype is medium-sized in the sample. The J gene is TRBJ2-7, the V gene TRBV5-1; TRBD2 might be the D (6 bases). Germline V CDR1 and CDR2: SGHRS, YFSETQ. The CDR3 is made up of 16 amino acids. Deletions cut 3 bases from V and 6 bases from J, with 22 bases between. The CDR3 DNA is TGCGCCAGCAGCTCAGAGGCCGGTTCCCTGGGGGGCGAGCAGTACTTC. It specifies CASSSEAGSLGGEQYF.

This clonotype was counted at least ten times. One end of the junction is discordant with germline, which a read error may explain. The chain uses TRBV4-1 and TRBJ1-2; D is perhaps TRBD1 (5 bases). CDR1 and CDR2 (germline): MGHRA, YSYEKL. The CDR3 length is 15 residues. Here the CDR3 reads CASSQEASGGPVQSF. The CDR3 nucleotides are TGCGCCAGCAGCCAAGAAGCCAGCGGGGGACCTGTGCAGTCCTTC.

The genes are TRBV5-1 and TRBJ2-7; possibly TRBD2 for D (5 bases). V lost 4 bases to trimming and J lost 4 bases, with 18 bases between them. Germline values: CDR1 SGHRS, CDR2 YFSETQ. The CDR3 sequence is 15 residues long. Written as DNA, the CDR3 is TGCGCCAGCAGCCCCCGGGGATTCCGCGAGTACGAGCAGTACTTC. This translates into CASSPRGFREYEQYF. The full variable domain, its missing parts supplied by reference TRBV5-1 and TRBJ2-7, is KAGVTQTPRYLIKTRGQQVTLSCSPISGHRSVSWYQQTPGQGLQFLFEYFSETQRNKGNFPGRFSGRQFSNSRSEMNVSTLELGDSALYLCASSPRGFREYEQYFGPGTRLTVT.

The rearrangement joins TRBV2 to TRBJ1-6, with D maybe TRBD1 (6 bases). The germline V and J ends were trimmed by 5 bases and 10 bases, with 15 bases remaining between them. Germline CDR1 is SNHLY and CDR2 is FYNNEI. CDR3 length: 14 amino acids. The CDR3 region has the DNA TGTGCCAGCAGTTTAAGGGCAGGGGAGTCACCCCTCCACTTT. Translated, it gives CASSLRAGESPLHF.

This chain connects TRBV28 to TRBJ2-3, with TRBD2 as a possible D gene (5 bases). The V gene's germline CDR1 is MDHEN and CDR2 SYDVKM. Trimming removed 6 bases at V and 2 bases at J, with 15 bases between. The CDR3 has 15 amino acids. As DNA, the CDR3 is TGTGCCAGCAGCTCTGAGGACTCGCTCACAGATACGCAGTATTTT. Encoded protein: CASSSEDSLTDTQYF.

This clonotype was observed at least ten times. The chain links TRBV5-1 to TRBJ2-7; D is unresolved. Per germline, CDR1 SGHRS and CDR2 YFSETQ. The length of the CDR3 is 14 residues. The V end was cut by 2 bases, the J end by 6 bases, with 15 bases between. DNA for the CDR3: TGCGCCAGCAGCTTTACGGGCAGGAGACGCGAGCAGTACTTC. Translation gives CASSFTGRRREQYF.

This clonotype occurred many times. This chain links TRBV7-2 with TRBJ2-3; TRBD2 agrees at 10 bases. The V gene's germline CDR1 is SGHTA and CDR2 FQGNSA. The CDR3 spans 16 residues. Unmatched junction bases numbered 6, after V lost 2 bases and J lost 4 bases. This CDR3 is CASSLSGGGRADTQYF. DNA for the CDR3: TGTGCCAGCAGCTTAAGCGGGGGGGGAAGGGCAGATACGCAGTATTTT. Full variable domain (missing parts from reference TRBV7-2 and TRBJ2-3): GAGVSQSPSNKVTEKGKDVELRCDPISGHTALYWYRQSLGQGLEFLIYFQGNSAPDKSGLPSDRFSAERTGGSVSTLTIQRTQQEDSAVYLCASSLSGGGRADTQYFGPGTRLTVL.

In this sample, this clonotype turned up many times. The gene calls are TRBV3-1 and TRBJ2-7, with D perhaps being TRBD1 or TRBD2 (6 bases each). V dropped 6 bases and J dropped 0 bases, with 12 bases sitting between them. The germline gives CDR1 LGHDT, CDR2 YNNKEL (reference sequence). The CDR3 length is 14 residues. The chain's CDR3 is CASRGGLRSYEQYF. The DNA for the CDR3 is TGTGCCAGCAGAGGGGGACTGCGCTCCTACGAGCAGTACTTC.

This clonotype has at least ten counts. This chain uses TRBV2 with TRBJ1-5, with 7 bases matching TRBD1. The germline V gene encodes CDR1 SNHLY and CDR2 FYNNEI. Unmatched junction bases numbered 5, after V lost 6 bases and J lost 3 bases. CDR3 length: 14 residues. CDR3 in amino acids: CASSYGTDNQPQHF. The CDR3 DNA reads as TGTGCCAGCAGCTACGGGACAGACAATCAGCCCCAGCATTTT.

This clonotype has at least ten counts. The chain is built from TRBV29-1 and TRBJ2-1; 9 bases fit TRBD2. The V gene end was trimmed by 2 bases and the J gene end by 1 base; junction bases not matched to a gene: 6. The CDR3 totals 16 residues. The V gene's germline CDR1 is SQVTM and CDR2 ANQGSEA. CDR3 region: CSVEPASGVSYNEQFF. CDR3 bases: TGCAGCGTTGAACCCGCTAGCGGGGTGTCCTACAATGAGCAGTTCTTC.

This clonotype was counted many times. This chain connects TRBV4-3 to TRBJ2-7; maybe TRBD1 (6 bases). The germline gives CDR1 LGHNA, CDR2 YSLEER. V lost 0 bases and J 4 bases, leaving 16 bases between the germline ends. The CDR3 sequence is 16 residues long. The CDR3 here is CASSQDRQVRGYEQYF. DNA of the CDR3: TGCGCCAGCAGCCAAGATCGACAGGTGCGAGGGTACGAGCAGTACTTC.

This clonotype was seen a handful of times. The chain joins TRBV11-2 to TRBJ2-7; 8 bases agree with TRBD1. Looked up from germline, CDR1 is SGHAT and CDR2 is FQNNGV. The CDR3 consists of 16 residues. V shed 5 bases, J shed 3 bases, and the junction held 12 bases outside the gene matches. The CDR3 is CASSGQGSTLVYEQYF. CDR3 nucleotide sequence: TGTGCCAGCAGCGGACAGGGTTCAACTTTGGTCTACGAGCAGTACTTC.

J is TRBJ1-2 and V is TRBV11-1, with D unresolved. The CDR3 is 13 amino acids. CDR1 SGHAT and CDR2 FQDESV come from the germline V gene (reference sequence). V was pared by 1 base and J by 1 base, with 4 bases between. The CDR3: CASSLVNNYGYTF. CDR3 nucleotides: TGTGCCAGCAGCTTAGTGAATAACTATGGCTACACCTTC.

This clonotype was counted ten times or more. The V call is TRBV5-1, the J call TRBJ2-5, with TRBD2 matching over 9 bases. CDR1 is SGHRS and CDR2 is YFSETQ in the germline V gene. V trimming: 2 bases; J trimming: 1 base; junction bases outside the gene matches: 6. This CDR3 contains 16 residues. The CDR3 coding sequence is TGCGCCAGCAGCTTAGAGCCGGGACTAGCCCAAGAGACCCAGTACTTC. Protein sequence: CASSLEPGLAQETQYF.

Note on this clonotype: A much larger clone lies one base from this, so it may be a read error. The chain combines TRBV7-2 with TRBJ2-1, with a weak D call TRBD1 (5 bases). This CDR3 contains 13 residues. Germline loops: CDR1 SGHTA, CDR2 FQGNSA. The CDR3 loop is CASNLGEYNEQFF. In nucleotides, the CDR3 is TGTGCCAGCAACTTAGGGGAATACAATGAGCAGTTCTTC.

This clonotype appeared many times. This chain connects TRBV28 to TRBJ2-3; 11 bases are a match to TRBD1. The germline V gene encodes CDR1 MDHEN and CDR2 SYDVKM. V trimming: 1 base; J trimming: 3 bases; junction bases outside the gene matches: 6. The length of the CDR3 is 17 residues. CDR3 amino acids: CASSLYGQGAKTDTQYF. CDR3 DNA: TGTGCCAGCAGTTTATATGGACAGGGGGCAAAGACAGATACGCAGTATTTT.

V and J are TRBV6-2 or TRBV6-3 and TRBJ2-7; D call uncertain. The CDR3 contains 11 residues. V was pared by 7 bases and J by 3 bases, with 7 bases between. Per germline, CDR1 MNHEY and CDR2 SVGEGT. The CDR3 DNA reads TGTGCCAGCACACAAGGCTACGAGCAGTACTTC. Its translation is CASTQGYEQYF.

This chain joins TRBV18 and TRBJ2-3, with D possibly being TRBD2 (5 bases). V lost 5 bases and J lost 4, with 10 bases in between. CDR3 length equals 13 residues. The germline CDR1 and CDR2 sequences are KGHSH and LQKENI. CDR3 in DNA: TGTGCCAGCTCATTGAGGGCGGCAGATACGCAGTATTTT. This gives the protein CASSLRAADTQYF. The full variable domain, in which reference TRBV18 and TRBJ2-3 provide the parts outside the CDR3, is NAGVMQNPRHLVRRRGQEARLRCSPMKGHSHVYWYRQLPEEGLKFMVYLQKENIIDESGMPKERFSAEFPKEGPSILRIQQVVRGDSAAYFCASSLRAADTQYFGPGTRLTVL.

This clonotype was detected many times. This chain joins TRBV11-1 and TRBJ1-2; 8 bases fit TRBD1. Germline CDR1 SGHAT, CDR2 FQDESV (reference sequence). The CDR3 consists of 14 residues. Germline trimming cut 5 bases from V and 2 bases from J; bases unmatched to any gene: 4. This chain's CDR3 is CASSAGTGNYGYTF. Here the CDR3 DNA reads TGTGCCAGCAGCGCCGGGACAGGAAACTATGGCTACACCTTC. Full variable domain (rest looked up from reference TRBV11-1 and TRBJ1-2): EAEVAQSPRYKITEKSQAVAFWCDPISGHATLYWYRQILGQGPELLVQFQDESVVDDSQLPKDRFSAERLKGVDSTLKIQPAELGDSAMYLCASSAGTGNYGYTFGSGTRLTVV.